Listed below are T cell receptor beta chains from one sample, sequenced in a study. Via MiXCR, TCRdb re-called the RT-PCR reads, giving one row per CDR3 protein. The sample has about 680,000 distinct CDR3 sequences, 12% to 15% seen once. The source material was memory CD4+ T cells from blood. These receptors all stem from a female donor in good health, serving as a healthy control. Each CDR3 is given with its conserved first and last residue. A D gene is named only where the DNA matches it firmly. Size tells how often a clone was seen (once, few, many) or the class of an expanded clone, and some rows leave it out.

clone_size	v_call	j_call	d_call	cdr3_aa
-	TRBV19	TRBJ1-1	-	CASSMSIANTEAFF
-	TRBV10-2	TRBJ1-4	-	CASSAGLNEKLFF
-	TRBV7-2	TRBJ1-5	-	CASSLLGLSNQPQHF
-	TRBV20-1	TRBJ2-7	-	CSASPFTGTTYYEQYF
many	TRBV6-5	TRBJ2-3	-	CASSYLADTDTQYF
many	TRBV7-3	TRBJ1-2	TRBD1	CASSPHTDRGSGYTF
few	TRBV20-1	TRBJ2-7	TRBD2	CSAWPLAGMVDEQYF
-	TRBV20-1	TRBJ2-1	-	CSARFTAYNEQFF
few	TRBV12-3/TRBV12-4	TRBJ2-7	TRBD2	CASSLLRTSGGALVYEQYF
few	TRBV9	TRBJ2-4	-	CASSKGLAKNIQYF
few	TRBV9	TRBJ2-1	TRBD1	CASSSHGQGDEQFF
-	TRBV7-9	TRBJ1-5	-	CASSENVGQPEHF
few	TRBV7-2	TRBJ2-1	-	CASSRQQSSYNEQFF
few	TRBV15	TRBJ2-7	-	CATSPLGSTIYEQHF
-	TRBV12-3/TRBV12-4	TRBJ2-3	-	CASSLRTTEMVEGGSGVSTDTQYF
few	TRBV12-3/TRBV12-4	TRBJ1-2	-	CASTLQTRSRYTF
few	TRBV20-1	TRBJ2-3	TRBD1	CSGADRGTDTQYF
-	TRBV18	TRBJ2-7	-	CASSRGTENSYEQYF
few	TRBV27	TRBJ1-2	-	CASSFTGLYGYTF
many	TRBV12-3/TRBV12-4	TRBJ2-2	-	CASRKDRNTGELFF
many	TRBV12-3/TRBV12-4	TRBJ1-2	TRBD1	CASSSHRAGGGRDGYTF
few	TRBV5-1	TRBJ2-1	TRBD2	CASSSVAGEAHEQFF
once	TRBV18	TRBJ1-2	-	CASSPTQRDYGYTF